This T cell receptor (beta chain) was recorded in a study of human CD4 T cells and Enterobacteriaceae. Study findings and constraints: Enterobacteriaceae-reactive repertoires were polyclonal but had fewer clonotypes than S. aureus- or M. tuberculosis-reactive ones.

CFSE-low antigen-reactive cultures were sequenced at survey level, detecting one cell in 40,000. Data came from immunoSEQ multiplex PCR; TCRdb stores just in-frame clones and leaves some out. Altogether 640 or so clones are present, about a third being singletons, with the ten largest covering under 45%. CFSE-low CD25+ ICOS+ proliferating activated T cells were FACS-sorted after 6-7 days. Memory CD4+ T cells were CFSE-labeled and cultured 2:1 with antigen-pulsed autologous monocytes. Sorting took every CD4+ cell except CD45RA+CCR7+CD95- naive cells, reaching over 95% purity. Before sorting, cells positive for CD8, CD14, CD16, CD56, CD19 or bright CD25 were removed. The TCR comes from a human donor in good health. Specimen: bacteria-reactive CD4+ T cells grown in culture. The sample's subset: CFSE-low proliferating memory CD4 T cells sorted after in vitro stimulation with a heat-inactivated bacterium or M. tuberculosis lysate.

CDR3 DNA sequence: TGTGCCAGCAGTTTACGGGAGGCCTACGAGCAGTACTTC. It translates to CASSLREAYEQYF. The rearrangement links TRBV7-4 to TRBJ2-7, with 7 bases matching TRBD2. V shed 6 bases, J shed 2 bases, and the junction held 4 bases outside the gene matches. The length of the CDR3 is 13 residues. Germline V gene lookup returns CDR1 SGHVT and CDR2 SQSDAQ. Using reference TRBV7-4 and TRBJ2-7 for the parts outside the CDR3, the full variable domain is GAGVSQSPRYKVAKRGRDVALRCDSISGHVTLYWYRQTLGQGSEVLTYSQSDAQRDKSGRPSGRFSAERPERSVSTLKIQRTEQGDSAVYLCASSLREAYEQYFGPGTRLTVT.